What follows are 30 T cell receptor beta chains derived from one specimen sequenced in a study of blood T cell repertoires in COVID-19. Profiled with immunoSEQ multiplex PCR; TCRdb holds only in-frame clones, not every one. The data hold fewer than 400,000 clones, with 85% observed a single time. The sequencing sample was made of PBMCs or T cells enriched from blood (not recorded which). These TCRs come from a woman in her 30s who had been exposed to COVID-19.

The gene calls are TRBV19 and TRBJ2-1, with TRBD1 identical over 10 bases. Germline CDR1 reads LNHDA; CDR2 reads SQIVND (reference sequence). V lost 7 bases, J lost 5 bases, and 11 bases stayed unmatched. This CDR3 has 16 amino acids. DNA of the CDR3: TGTGCCAGTAAGAAAGGGACAGGGGCCGTGAACAATGAGCAGTTCTTC. Encoded protein: CASKKGTGAVNNEQFF.

The chain uses TRBV3-1 (or the pseudogene TRBV3-2) and TRBJ2-1, with D maybe TRBD1 (5 bases). The germline CDR1 and CDR2 sequences are LGHDT and YNNKEL (reference sequence). The CDR3 loop spans 13 amino acids. V dropped 3 bases and J dropped 9 bases, with 12 bases sitting between them. The CDR3 nucleotides are TGTGCCAGCAGCCAGTCTAGGGGTGGTGAGCAGTTCTTC. Translation: CASSQSRGGEQFF.

The J gene is TRBJ2-7, the V gene TRBV15; TRBD1 matches at 9 bases. The CDR3 has 15 residues. Germline assignment: CDR1 LNHNV and CDR2 YYDKDF (reference sequence). The trim removed 1 base at V and 7 bases at J, leaving 8 bases unmatched. The CDR3 bases are TGTGCCACCAGCAGAGCCCTCACAGGGGGCGGAGAGCAGTACTTC. Its translation: CATSRALTGGGEQYF.

This clone has just one count. CDR3 sequence reads: CASDDRGYYEQYF. The CDR3 DNA sequence: TGTGCCAGCGATGACAGGGGTTACTACGAGCAGTACTTC. The chain joins TRBV21-1 to TRBJ2-7; the table's D gene call, TRBD1, was not cross checked with the DNA. TRBV21-1 is reported as a pseudogene. The CDR3 has 13 amino acids.

Written as DNA, the CDR3 is TGTGCCAGCAGCAAAGAAAGGGGATGGTACGAGCAGTACTTC. It translates to CASSKERGWYEQYF. The chain has TRBV9 and TRBJ2-7; D may be TRBD1 (5 bases). This CDR3 region has 14 residues. Germline lookup yields CDR1 SGDLS and CDR2 YYNGEE. Trimming cost V 4 bases and J 4 bases, with 15 bases left between them.

This clone was observed a single time. The chain has TRBV28 and TRBJ1-5; TRBD1 agrees at 7 bases. The J segment lost 2 bases and the V segment lost 3 bases, leaving 4 bases of the junction unmatched. In germline, CDR1 is MDHEN, CDR2 SYDVKM. The CDR3 extends over 15 amino acids. CDR3 nucleotide sequence: TGTGCCAGCAGTTTCAGGGGGAAAGGCAATCAGCCCCAGCATTTT. This encodes CASSFRGKGNQPQHF. The full variable domain, with the rest looked up from reference TRBV28 and TRBJ1-5, is DVKVTQSSRYLVKRTGEKVFLECVQDMDHENMFWYRQDPGLGLRLIYFSYDVKMKEKGDIPEGYSVSREKKERFSLILESASTNQTSMYLCASSFRGKGNQPQHFGDGTRLSIL.

This clone has just one count. V and J are TRBV28 and TRBJ2-3; unclear D gene. V was clipped by 7 bases and J by 4 bases, with 3 bases between them. From germline, CDR1 is MDHEN and CDR2 SYDVKM. The CDR3 consists of 10 residues. The DNA for the CDR3 is TGTGCCAGCACCGCAGATACGCAGTATTTT. This translates into CASTADTQYF. The whole variable domain, remainder taken from reference TRBV28 and TRBJ2-3, is DVKVTQSSRYLVKRTGEKVFLECVQDMDHENMFWYRQDPGLGLRLIYFSYDVKMKEKGDIPEGYSVSREKKERFSLILESASTNQTSMYLCASTADTQYFGPGTRLTVL.

The J gene is TRBJ2-2, the V gene TRBV15; TRBD1 agrees at 9 bases. J gave up 5 bases and V 6 bases, and 7 bases lay outside the gene matches. The germline gives CDR1 LNHNV, CDR2 YYDKDF (reference sequence). The CDR3 spans 15 residues. The CDR3 DNA reads as TGTGCCACCAGAGGGACAGGGACCTCAACCGGGGAGCTGTTTTTT. Translated, it gives CATRGTGTSTGELFF.

The V and J genes are TRBV19 and TRBJ1-5; 8 bases map to TRBD1. J was trimmed by 7 bases and V by 4 bases; bases with no gene match: 15. Germline V CDR1 and CDR2: LNHDA, SQIVND (reference sequence). The CDR3 spans 17 residues. The CDR3 nucleotides read TGTGCCAGTAGTACTTATGGTTCAGGGGGCGTAGGACAGCCCCAGCATTTT. It codes for CASSTYGSGGVGQPQHF.

The V gene is TRBV19, the J gene TRBJ2-6, with a tentative D call TRBD1 (6 bases). Trimming pared 5 bases from V and 5 bases from J, leaving 19 bases between. Germline loops: CDR1 LNHDA, CDR2 SQIVND (reference sequence). The length of the CDR3 is 17 residues. The CDR3 here is CASSARIAGDRANVLTF. In nucleotides, the CDR3 is TGTGCCAGTAGTGCCCGAATTGCAGGGGATAGGGCCAACGTCCTGACTTTC. Full variable domain (outside the CDR3, taken from reference TRBV19 and TRBJ2-6): DGGITQSPKYLFRKEGQNVTLSCEQNLNHDAMYWYRQDPGQGLRLIYYSQIVNDFQKGDIAEGYSVSREKKESFPLTVTSAQKNPTAFYLCASSARIAGDRANVLTFGAGSRLTVL.

J is TRBJ1-5 and V is TRBV4-1, with D perhaps matching TRBD1 (5 bases). Trimming removed 0 bases at V and 1 base at J, with 13 bases between. The CDR3 has 17 amino acids. From germline, CDR1 is MGHRA and CDR2 YSYEKL. The CDR3 is CASSQDGGGRSNQPQHF. The CDR3 nucleotides read TGCGCCAGCAGCCAAGATGGGGGGGGTAGGAGCAATCAGCCCCAGCATTTT.

CDR3 coding DNA: TGTGCCAGCAGGGACAGGGAGGGCGGCACTGAAGCTTTCTTT. This sequence encodes CASRDREGGTEAFF. The V and J genes are TRBV28 and TRBJ1-1; 8 positions match TRBD1. This CDR3 spans 14 amino acids. Germline lookup yields CDR1 MDHEN and CDR2 SYDVKM. The V segment lost 6 bases and the J segment 4 bases; nucleotides outside the gene matches: 7.

The chain carries TRBV9 and TRBJ2-1, with a possible D match to TRBD1 (6 bases). The CDR3 sequence is 13 residues long. Germline loops: CDR1 SGDLS, CDR2 YYNGEE. V lost 2 bases, J lost 9 bases, and 12 bases lay in between. The CDR3 here is CASSVRGGFEQFF. The CDR3 DNA sequence: TGTGCCAGCAGCGTCAGAGGGGGTTTTGAGCAGTTCTTC.

The chain employs TRBV6-4 and TRBJ2-1; TRBD2 aligns across 13 bases. The CDR3 has 16 residues. V dropped 3 bases and J dropped 4; count of bases not matched to a gene: 3. Germline values: CDR1 MRHNA, CDR2 SNTAGT. The CDR3 DNA reads as TGTGCCAGCAGTGATAAGGGACTAGCGGGGTACAATGAGCAGTTCTTC. It yields the protein CASSDKGLAGYNEQFF.

The count of this clone is one. This chain uses TRBV4-1 with TRBJ2-7; 12 bases agree with TRBD1. The CDR3 is 15 residues long. V lost 1 base to trimming and J lost 5 bases; unmatched junction nucleotides: 3. CDR1 is MGHRA, CDR2 YSYEKL, per germline. The chain's CDR3 is CASSQVGTGGHEQYF. As DNA, the CDR3 is TGCGCCAGCAGCCAAGTGGGGACAGGGGGCCACGAGCAGTACTTC.

The chain links TRBV6-1 to TRBJ1-2, with 9 bases matching TRBD1. V was clipped by 3 bases and J by 13 bases; unmatched bases: 9. CDR1 is MNHNS and CDR2 is SASEGT in the germline V gene. CDR3 length: 13 amino acids. CDR3 loop: CASSDRDREVSTF. The DNA for the CDR3 is TGTGCCAGCAGTGATCGGGACAGGGAGGTCAGCACCTTC.

The chain has TRBV9 and TRBJ1-3; TRBD1 matches at 9 bases. The CDR3 runs to 17 residues. Losses at the gene ends were 0 bases for V and 0 bases for J; bases not matched to a gene: 4. From germline, CDR1 is SGDLS and CDR2 YYNGEE. The CDR3 is CASSVAGTGYSGNTIYF. In DNA form, the CDR3 reads TGTGCCAGCAGCGTAGCCGGGACAGGGTACTCTGGAAACACCATATATTTT.

V gene TRBV5-4 combines with J gene TRBJ2-3, with a possible D match to TRBD2 (5 bases). V lost 0 bases to trimming and J lost 4 bases, with 9 bases between them. Germline CDR1 SGHNT, CDR2 YYREEE (reference sequence). The CDR3 totals 14 residues. The CDR3 DNA is TGTGCCAGCAGCTTGGACCGTAGCGCAGATACGCAGTATTTT. Translating gives CASSLDRSADTQYF.

Written as DNA, the CDR3 is TGTGCCAGCAGCCGTATGGGACAGGGGGATTTCTCCTATGGCTACACCTTC. The encoded protein is CASSRMGQGDFSYGYTF. The V and J genes are TRBV3-1 (or the pseudogene TRBV3-2) and TRBJ1-2, with 11 bases that match TRBD1. The CDR3 has 17 amino acids. V was clipped by 4 bases and J by 4 bases; unmatched bases: 11. Germline loops: CDR1 LGHDT, CDR2 YNNKEL (reference sequence).

J is TRBJ1-6 and V is TRBV9; D is possibly TRBD1 (6 bases). Trimming stripped 0 bases from V and 10 bases from J, with 11 bases between. The CDR3 extends over 14 amino acids. Germline V gene lookup returns CDR1 SGDLS and CDR2 YYNGEE. The CDR3 protein is CASSVGGGSSPLHF. DNA for the CDR3: TGTGCCAGCAGCGTAGGAGGGGGTTCCTCACCCCTCCACTTT.

The V call is TRBV2, the J call TRBJ2-2; the D is unclear. From germline, CDR1 is SNHLY and CDR2 FYNNEI. Trimming removed 7 bases from V and 8 bases from J, with 5 bases in between. This CDR3 region has 10 residues. DNA of the CDR3: TGTGCCAGCAAGGAGGGGGAGCTGTTTTTT. Residues: CASKEGELFF.

V gene TRBV19 combines with J gene TRBJ2-7; the D is unclear. The CDR3 consists of 15 residues. Germline CDR1 reads LNHDA; CDR2 reads SQIVND (reference sequence). V was cut by 5 bases and J by 0 bases, with 14 bases left in between. CDR3 in DNA: TGTGCCAGTAGTTCCCCCGGAGCCCCCTCCTACGAGCAGTACTTC. It is translated as CASSSPGAPSYEQYF.

The rearrangement joins TRBV6-5 to TRBJ2-7; no clear D gene. The V gene's germline CDR1 is MNHEY and CDR2 SVGAGI. The CDR3 is 15 residues long. V lost 0 bases and J lost 3, with 12 bases in between. DNA for the CDR3: TGTGCCAGCAGTTACTCGACGAGCGAAAACTACGAGCAGTACTTC. It codes for CASSYSTSENYEQYF.

CDR3 protein: CASRGTRSGNTIYF. CDR3 nucleotide sequence: TGTGCCAGCAGGGGGACACGCTCTGGAAACACCATATATTTT. J is TRBJ1-3 and V is TRBV2, with D tentatively TRBD1 (6 bases). V lost 6 bases and J 0 bases, leaving 9 bases between the germline ends. Germline values: CDR1 SNHLY, CDR2 FYNNEI. CDR3 length: 14 residues.

The CDR3 is CAIKKEASSSYNEQFF. The CDR3 nucleotides are TGTGCCATCAAAAAAGAAGCTTCGAGCTCCTACAATGAGCAGTTCTTC. The rearrangement uses TRBV10-3 and TRBJ2-1; D not certain. The V end was cut by 7 bases, the J end by 0 bases, with 16 bases between. Germline CDR1 ENHRY, CDR2 SYGVKD. The CDR3 is 16 residues long.

This clone was seen a few times. The chain recombines TRBV19 with TRBJ1-2; D might be TRBD1 (6 bases). There are 15 residues in the CDR3. The germline V gene has CDR1 LNHDA and CDR2 SQIVND (reference sequence). V lost 2 bases and J 0 bases, leaving 10 bases between the germline ends. CDR3 in amino acids: CASSIQQGANYGYTF. For the CDR3, the DNA is TGTGCCAGTAGTATACAACAGGGAGCTAACTATGGCTACACCTTC.

This clone was counted ten times or more. The V call is TRBV19, the J call TRBJ1-1; 7 bases agree with TRBD1. Germline V gene sequence: CDR1 LNHDA, CDR2 SQIVND (reference sequence). J was trimmed by 4 bases and V by 6 bases; bases with no gene match: 8. This CDR3 has 14 amino acids. In DNA form, the CDR3 reads TGTGCCAGTAGCTACAGGGGTGAGGGCACTGAAGCTTTCTTT. Amino acids: CASSYRGEGTEAFF.

This clone turned up a few times. Additional DNA sequences in this sample encode the identical CDR3. The chain recombines TRBV30 with TRBJ1-6; tentatively, D is TRBD1 (6 bases). Germline lookup yields CDR1 GTSNPN and CDR2 SVGIG (reference sequence). Trimming left V 3 bases short and J 4 bases short, with 7 bases between. There are 13 residues in the CDR3. CDR3 sequence reads: CAWSGQYNSPLHF. In DNA, the CDR3 is TGTGCCTGGAGCGGACAGTATAATTCACCCCTCCACTTT.

The CDR3 nucleotides are TGTGCCAGCAGCAACCTTCCCAGGATAATTCAGTACTTC. Encoded protein: CASSNLPRIIQYF. The V call is TRBV6-2 or TRBV6-3, the J call TRBJ2-4; D gene uncertain. Germline V CDR1 and CDR2: MNHEY, SVGEGT. The CDR3 loop spans 13 amino acids. The V gene lost 6 bases and the J gene lost 10 bases, with 16 bases spanning the gap.

The CDR3 DNA is TGTGCCAGCAGTTTAGTGGGGAGCCTCACTGAAGCTTTCTTT. Translating gives CASSLVGSLTEAFF. The chain joins TRBV28 to TRBJ1-1; unclear D gene. Trimming removed 2 bases at V and 4 bases at J, with 11 bases between. The CDR3 is made up of 14 amino acids. CDR1 is MDHEN, CDR2 SYDVKM, per germline. The full variable domain, rest sourced from reference TRBV28 and TRBJ1-1, is DVKVTQSSRYLVKRTGEKVFLECVQDMDHENMFWYRQDPGLGLRLIYFSYDVKMKEKGDIPEGYSVSREKKERFSLILESASTNQTSMYLCASSLVGSLTEAFFGQGTRLTVV.